The next 12 T cell receptor beta chains were all read from a single sample in a study of shared clonotypes between healthy human individuals. The data were produced by immunoSEQ multiplex PCR, yet TCRdb's version contains in-frame clones alone and is incomplete. The repertoire holds 75,000 to 100,000 clones, with approximately 51% as singletons. Sequencing used PBMCs. Every receptor here comes from a middle-aged woman in good health. Some clones in this sample may be carry-over from other donors' samples.

The chain carries TRBV6-5 and TRBJ2-5, with TRBD1 matching over 7 bases. Germline trimming cut 0 bases from V and 1 base from J; bases unmatched to any gene: 5. This CDR3 has 16 residues. The germline CDR1 and CDR2 sequences are MNHEY and SVGAGI. The CDR3 coding sequence is TGTGCCAGCAGTTACTCGACCGGGACAGTCCAAGAGACCCAGTACTTC. It encodes CASSYSTGTVQETQYF.

This clone was recorded a few times. This chain uses TRBV30 with TRBJ1-6; 11 bases fit TRBD1. CDR3 length: 15 amino acids. In germline, CDR1 is GTSNPN, CDR2 SVGIG (reference sequence). The J segment lost 9 bases and the V segment lost 6 bases, leaving 10 bases of the junction unmatched. Written as DNA, the CDR3 is TGTGCCTGCCCCGGACAGGGGGCCGATAGTTCACCCCTCCACTTT. This sequence encodes CACPGQGADSSPLHF.

This clone occurred a few times. The chain is built from TRBV9 and TRBJ1-2; D remains ambiguous. The ends were cut back, 0 bases at V and 0 bases at J, with 9 bases in the middle. The germline gives CDR1 SGDLS, CDR2 YYNGEE. This CDR3 contains 15 residues. CDR3 nucleotide sequence: TGTGCCAGCAGCGTAGGAGGCAGTTCTAACTATGGCTACACCTTC. It encodes CASSVGGSSNYGYTF.

This clone came up many times. The chain has TRBV7-9 and TRBJ2-1, with D perhaps assigned TRBD1 or TRBD2 (5 bases each). The germline CDR1 and CDR2 sequences are SEHNR and FQNEAQ (reference sequence). The ends were cut back, 3 bases at V and 6 bases at J, with 12 bases in the middle. The CDR3 contains 14 residues. The CDR3 spells CASSLGRFGNEQFF. DNA of the CDR3: TGTGCCAGCAGCTTGGGACGGTTCGGCAATGAGCAGTTCTTC.

As to this clone: A read error may explain this, as a much larger clone is one base away. Other DNA sequences in the sample encode the same CDR3. This sequence joins TRBV30 and TRBJ2-7; 7 positions match TRBD2. The CDR3 extends over 13 amino acids. The germline V gene has CDR1 GTSNPN and CDR2 SVGIG (reference sequence). The ends lost 4 bases at V and 5 bases at J; junction bases unmatched: 8. DNA of the CDR3: TGTGCCTGGAAACGCGGGAGAGCCAACGAGCAGTACTTC. This codes for CAWKRGRANEQYF.

The rearrangement uses TRBV29-1 and TRBJ2-5, with 7 bases identical to TRBD2. This CDR3 contains 15 residues. The trim removed 1 base at V and 0 bases at J, leaving 5 bases unmatched. CDR1 and CDR2 (germline): SQVTM, ANQGSEA. The CDR3, as DNA: TGCAGCGTTGAAGTTCGACTAGCAAACCAAGAGACCCAGTACTTC. The encoded protein is CSVEVRLANQETQYF.

This clone was seen many times. The rearrangement joins TRBV4-1 to TRBJ1-1, with unresolved D. The CDR3 is made up of 12 amino acids. Germline V gene lookup returns CDR1 MGHRA and CDR2 YSYEKL. V gave up 1 base and J gave up 8 bases, with 8 bases separating them. The CDR3 loop is CASSQVAGEAFF. CDR3 nucleotides: TGCGCCAGCAGCCAAGTGGCGGGGGAAGCTTTCTTT.

In its sample, this clone was seen many times. At the DNA level, this CDR3 is encoded by other sequences in the same sample as well. The chain links TRBV5-1 to TRBJ2-6, with D unresolved. CDR3 size: 14 residues. CDR1 is SGHRS, CDR2 YFSETQ, per germline. V lost 0 bases and J lost 2, with 3 bases in between. The CDR3 reads CASSLATGANVLTF. CDR3 DNA sequence: TGCGCCAGCAGCTTGGCCACTGGGGCCAACGTCCTGACTTTC.

The chain has TRBV28 and TRBJ2-7; 7 nucleotides line up with TRBD2. Germline CDR1 MDHEN, CDR2 SYDVKM. The CDR3 covers 15 residues. Unmatched junction bases numbered 16, after V lost 6 bases and J lost 8 bases. DNA of the CDR3: TGTGCCAGCAGAACGGGGACTACGGGCCGCCAAAAGCAGTACTTC. Amino acids: CASRTGTTGRQKQYF.

The V call is TRBV29-1, the J call TRBJ2-5; 7 bases fit TRBD1. CDR3 length: 11 amino acids. Looked up from germline, CDR1 is SQVTM and CDR2 is ANQGSEA. Trimming at V came to 4 bases and at J to 7 bases, leaving 3 bases not matched to a gene. The CDR3 DNA follows: TGCAGCGTTGGACAGGGTGGGACCCAGTACTTC. Encoded protein: CSVGQGGTQYF. Looking up the rest from reference TRBV29-1 and TRBJ2-5 gives the full variable domain: SAVISQKPSRDICQRGTSLTIQCQVDSQVTMMFWYRQQPGQSLTLIATANQGSEATYESGFVIDKFPISRPNLTFSTLTVSNMSPEDSSIYLCSVGQGGTQYFGPGTRLLVL.

Many counts were recorded for this clone. V is TRBV5-1 and J is TRBJ1-4, with D possibly being TRBD1 (5 bases). Germline CDR1 is SGHRS and CDR2 is YFSETQ. The ends were cut back, 4 bases at V and 3 bases at J, with 10 bases in the middle. The CDR3 runs to 14 residues. The CDR3 DNA sequence: TGCGCCAGCAGCGGGGGGAGTCCTAATGAAAAACTGTTTTTT. Translated: CASSGGSPNEKLFF.

This clone was counted at least ten times. This CDR3 is CASSHWDRAYEQYF. DNA of the CDR3: TGTGCCAGCAGCCATTGGGACAGAGCCTACGAGCAGTACTTC. V is TRBV14 and J is TRBJ2-7; 7 nucleotides match TRBD1. The germline V gene encodes CDR1 SGHDN and CDR2 FVKESK. Trimming took 3 bases from V and 2 from J; bases not matched to a gene: 4. This CDR3 spans 14 amino acids.